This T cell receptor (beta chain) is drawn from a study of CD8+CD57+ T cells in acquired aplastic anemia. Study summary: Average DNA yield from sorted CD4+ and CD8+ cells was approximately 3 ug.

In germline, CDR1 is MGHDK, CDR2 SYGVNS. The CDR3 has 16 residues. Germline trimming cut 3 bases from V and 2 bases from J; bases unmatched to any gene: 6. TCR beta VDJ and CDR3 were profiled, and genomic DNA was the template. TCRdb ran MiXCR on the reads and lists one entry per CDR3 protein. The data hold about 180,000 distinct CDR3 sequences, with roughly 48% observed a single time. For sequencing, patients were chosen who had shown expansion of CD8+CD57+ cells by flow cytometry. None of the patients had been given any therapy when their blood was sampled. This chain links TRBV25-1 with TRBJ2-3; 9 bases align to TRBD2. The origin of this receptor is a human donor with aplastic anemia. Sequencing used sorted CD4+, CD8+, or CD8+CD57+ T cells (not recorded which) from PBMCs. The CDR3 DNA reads TGTGCCAGCAGTGAGGGGCTAGCGGGGACCACAGATACGCAGTATTTT. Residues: CASSEGLAGTTDTQYF. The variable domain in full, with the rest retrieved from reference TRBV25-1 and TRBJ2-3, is EADIYQTPRYLVIGTGKKITLECSQTMGHDKMYWYQQDPGMELHLIHYSYGVNSTEKGDLSSESTVSRIRTEHFPLTLESARPSHTSQYLCASSEGLAGTTDTQYFGPGTRLTVL.